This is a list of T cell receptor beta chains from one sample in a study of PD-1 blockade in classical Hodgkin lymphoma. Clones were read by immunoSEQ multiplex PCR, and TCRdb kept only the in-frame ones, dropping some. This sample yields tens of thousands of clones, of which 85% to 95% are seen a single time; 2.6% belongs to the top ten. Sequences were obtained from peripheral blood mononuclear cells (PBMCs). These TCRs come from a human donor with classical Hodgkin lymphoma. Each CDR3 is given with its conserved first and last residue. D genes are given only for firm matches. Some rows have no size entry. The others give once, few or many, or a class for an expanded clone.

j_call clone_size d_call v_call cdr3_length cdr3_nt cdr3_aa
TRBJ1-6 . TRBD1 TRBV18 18 TGTGCCAGCTCACCACTGGGGCCGGGACAGGCTTTATATTCACCCCTCCACTTT CASSPLGPGQALYSPLHF
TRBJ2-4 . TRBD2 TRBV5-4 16 TGTGCCAGCAGCTCACCGGGACTAACCACCGAAAGTATTCAGTACTTC CASSSPGLTTESIQYF
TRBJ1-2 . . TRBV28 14 TGTGCCAGCAGTTTCCCGGGGGAGGTCTATGGCTACACCTTC CASSFPGEVYGYTF
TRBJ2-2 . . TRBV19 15 TGTGCCAGTAGGCCGGGACTGGGGAAATCCGGGGAGCTGTTTTTT CASRPGLGKSGELFF
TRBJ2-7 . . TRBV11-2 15 TGTGCCAGCAGCTTATATGAGGGTTTCAGCTACGAGCAGTACTTC CASSLYEGFSYEQYF
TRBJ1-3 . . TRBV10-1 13 TGCGCCAGCAGTGAGTCGCCAGGAAACACCATATATTTT CASSESPGNTIYF
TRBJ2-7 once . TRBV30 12 TGTGCCTGGGAGGACGGCCCCTACGAGCAGTACTTC CAWEDGPYEQYF
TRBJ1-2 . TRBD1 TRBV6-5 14 TGTGCCAGCAGTCGGGGCACGACAGGGGATGGCTACACCTTC CASSRGTTGDGYTF
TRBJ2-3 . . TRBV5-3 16 TGTGCCAGAAGCTCCAACAGGGCCCGGGGCACAGATACGCAGTATTTT CARSSNRARGTDTQYF
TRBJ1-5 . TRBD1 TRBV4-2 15 TGTGCCAGCAGCCGGGACAGCATCGAAAATCAGCCCCAGCATTTT CASSRDSIENQPQHF